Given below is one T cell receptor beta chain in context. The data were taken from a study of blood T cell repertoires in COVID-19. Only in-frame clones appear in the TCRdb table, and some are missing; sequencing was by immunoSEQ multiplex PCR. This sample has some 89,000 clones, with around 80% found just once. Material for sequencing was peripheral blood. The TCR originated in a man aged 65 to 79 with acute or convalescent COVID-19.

The CDR3 spells CASSDRGRGFSSSNTEAFF. The CDR3 bases are TGTGCCAGCAGCGACAGGGGCCGGGGTTTTAGCTCCTCAAATACTGAAGCTTTCTTT. V and J are TRBV28 and TRBJ1-1; 8 nucleotides match TRBD1. J lost 5 bases, V lost 6 bases, and 23 bases had no gene match. The CDR3 length is 19 residues. The germline gives CDR1 MDHEN, CDR2 SYDVKM.